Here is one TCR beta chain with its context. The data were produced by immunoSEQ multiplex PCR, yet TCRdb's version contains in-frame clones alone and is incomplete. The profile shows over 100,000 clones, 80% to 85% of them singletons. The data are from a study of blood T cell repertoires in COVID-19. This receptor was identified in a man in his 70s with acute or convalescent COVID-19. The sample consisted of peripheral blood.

This chain's CDR3 is CASRGGNGGPAYSYEQYF. CDR3 DNA: TGTGCCAGTAGGGGGGGTAACGGCGGTCCGGCCTATTCCTACGAGCAGTACTTC. V usage is TRBV19 and J usage is TRBJ2-7; TRBD2 might be the D (6 bases). Germline values: CDR1 LNHDA, CDR2 SQIVND (reference sequence). The CDR3 covers 18 residues. With 6 bases removed from V and 1 base from J, the gap between germline ends came to 25 bases.